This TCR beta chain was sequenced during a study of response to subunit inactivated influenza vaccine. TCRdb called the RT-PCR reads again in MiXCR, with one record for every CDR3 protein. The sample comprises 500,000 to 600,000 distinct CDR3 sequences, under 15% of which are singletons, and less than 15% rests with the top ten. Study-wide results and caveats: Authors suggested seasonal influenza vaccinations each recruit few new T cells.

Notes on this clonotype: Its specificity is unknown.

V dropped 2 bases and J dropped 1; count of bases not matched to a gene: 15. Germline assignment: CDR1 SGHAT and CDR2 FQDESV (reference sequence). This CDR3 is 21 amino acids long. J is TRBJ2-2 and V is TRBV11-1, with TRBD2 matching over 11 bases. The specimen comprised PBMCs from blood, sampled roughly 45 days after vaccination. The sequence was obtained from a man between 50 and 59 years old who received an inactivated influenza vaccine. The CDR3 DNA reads TGTGCCAGCAGCTTAATTAGGGGGGACGGACTAGCGGGCCTGAACACCGGGGAGCTGTTTTTT. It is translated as CASSLIRGDGLAGLNTGELFF.